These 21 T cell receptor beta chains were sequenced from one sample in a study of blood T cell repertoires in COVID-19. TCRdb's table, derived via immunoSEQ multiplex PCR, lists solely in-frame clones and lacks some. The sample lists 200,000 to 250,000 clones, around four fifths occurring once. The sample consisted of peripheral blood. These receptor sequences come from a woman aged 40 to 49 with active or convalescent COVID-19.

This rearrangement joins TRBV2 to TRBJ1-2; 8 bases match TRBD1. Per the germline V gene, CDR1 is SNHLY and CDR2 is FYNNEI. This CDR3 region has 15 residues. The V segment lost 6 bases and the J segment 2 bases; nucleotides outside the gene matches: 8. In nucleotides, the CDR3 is TGTGCCAGCAGAATAGGACAGGGCCAAAACTATGGCTACACCTTC. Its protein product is CASRIGQGQNYGYTF.

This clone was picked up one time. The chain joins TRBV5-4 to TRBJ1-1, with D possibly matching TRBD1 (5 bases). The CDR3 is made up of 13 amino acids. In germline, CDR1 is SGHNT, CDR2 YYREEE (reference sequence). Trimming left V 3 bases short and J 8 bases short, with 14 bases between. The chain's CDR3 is CASSSTRVQEAFF. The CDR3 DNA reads TGTGCCAGCAGCTCCACCAGGGTTCAGGAAGCTTTCTTT.

The CDR3 nucleotides are TGTGCCAGCAGCTTAGGACAGGGGGCATCCATCAAGGAAGCTTTCTTT. As protein: CASSLGQGASIKEAFF. The chain combines TRBV5-6 with TRBJ1-1; 11 bases are a match to TRBD1. Germline V gene data show CDR1 as SGHDT and CDR2 as YYEEEE. CDR3 length: 16 amino acids. V shed 2 bases and J 8 bases; nucleotides not matched to a gene: 11.

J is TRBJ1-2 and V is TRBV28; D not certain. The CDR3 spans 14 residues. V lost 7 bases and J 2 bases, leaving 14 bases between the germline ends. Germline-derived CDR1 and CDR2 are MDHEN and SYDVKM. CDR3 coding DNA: TGTGCCAGCACCCAGCAGATACTAAACTATGGCTACACCTTC. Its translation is CASTQQILNYGYTF.

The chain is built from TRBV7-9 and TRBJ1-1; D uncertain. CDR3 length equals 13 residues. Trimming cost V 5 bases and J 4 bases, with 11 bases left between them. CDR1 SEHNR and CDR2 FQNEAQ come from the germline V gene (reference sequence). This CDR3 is CASSLQRSTEAFF. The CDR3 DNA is TGTGCCAGCAGCCTCCAGAGGAGCACTGAAGCTTTCTTT.

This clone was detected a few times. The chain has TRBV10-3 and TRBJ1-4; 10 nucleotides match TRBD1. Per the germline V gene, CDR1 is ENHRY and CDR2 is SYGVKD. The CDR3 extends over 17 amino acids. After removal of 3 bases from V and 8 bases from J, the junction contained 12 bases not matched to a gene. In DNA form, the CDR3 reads TGTGCCATCAGTGACTCAACACGGGGACAGGGGTTAGAAAAACTGTTTTTT. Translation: CAISDSTRGQGLEKLFF.

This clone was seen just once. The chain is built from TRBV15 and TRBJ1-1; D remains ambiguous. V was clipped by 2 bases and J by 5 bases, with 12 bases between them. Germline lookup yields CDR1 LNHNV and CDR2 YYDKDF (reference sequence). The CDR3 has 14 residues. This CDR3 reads CATSRRGVGTEAFF. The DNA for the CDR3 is TGTGCCACCAGCAGACGGGGAGTGGGTACTGAAGCTTTCTTT.

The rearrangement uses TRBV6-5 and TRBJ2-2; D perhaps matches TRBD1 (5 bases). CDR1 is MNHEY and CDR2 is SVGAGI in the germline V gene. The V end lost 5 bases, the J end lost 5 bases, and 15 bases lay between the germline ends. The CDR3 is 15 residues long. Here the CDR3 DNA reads TGTGCCAGCAGTCCTCGGACACTGAGGACCGGGGAGCTGTTTTTT. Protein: CASSPRTLRTGELFF.

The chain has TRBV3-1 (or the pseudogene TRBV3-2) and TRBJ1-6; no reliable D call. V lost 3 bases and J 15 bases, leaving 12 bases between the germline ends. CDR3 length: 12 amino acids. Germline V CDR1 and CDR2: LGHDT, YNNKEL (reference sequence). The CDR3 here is CASSQYPGDLHF. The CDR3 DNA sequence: TGTGCCAGCAGCCAGTACCCCGGTGACCTCCACTTT.

The CDR3, as DNA: TGTGCCAGCAGCGACAGGGGGCGGTTTAATGAAAAACTGTTTTTT. Translating gives CASSDRGRFNEKLFF. The V and J genes are TRBV2 and TRBJ1-4; 10 nucleotides match TRBD1. This CDR3 region has 15 residues. V shed 6 bases and J 4 bases; nucleotides not matched to a gene: 5. Germline V gene data show CDR1 as SNHLY and CDR2 as FYNNEI.

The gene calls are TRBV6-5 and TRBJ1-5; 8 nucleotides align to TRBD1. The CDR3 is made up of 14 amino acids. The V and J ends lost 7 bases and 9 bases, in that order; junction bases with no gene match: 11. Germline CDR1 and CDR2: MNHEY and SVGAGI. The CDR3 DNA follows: TGTGCCAGCACCGACAGGGGCCGCCCTAGGCCCCAGCATTTT. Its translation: CASTDRGRPRPQHF.

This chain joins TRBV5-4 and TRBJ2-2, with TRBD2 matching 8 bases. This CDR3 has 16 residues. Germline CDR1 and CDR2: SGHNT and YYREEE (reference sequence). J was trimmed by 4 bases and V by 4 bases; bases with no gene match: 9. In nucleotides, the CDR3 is TGTGCCAGCAGCCCGGGAGGGAGGGGATCCACCGGGGAGCTGTTTTTT. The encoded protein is CASSPGGRGSTGELFF.

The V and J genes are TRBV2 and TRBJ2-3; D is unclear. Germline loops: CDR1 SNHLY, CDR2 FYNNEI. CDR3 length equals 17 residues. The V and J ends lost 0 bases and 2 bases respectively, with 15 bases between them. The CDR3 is CASSEALNRQLTDTQYF. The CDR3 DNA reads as TGTGCCAGCAGTGAAGCGCTTAACAGACAACTCACAGATACGCAGTATTTT. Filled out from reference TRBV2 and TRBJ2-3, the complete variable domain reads EPEVTQTPSHQVTQMGQEVILRCVPISNHLYFYWYRQILGQKVEFLVSFYNNEISEKSEIFDDQFSVERPDGSNFTLKIRSTKLEDSAMYFCASSEALNRQLTDTQYFGPGTRLTVL.

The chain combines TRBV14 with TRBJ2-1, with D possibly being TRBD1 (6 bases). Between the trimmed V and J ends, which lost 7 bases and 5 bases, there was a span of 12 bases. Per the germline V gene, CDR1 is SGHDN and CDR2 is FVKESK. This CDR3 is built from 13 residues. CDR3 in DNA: TGTGCCAGCAACAGGGTCCGGAACAATGAGCAGTTCTTC. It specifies CASNRVRNNEQFF.

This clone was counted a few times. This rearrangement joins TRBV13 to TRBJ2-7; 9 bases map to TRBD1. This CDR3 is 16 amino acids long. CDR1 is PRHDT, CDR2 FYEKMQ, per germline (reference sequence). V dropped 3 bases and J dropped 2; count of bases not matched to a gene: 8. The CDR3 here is CASSLLEGQGAYEQYF. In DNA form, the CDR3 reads TGTGCCAGCAGCTTGCTCGAGGGACAGGGAGCCTACGAGCAGTACTTC.

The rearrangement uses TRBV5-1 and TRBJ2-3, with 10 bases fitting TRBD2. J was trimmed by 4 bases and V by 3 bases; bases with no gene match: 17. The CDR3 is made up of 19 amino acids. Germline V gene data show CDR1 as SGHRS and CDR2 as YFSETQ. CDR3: CASSSPRGPGLAFSDTQYF. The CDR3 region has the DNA TGCGCCAGCAGCTCTCCTAGAGGACCGGGACTAGCGTTTTCAGATACGCAGTATTTT.

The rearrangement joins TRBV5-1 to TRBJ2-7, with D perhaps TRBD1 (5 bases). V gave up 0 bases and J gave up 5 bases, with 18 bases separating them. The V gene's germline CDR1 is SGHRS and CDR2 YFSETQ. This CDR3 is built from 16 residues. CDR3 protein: CASSLDGREKGHEQYF. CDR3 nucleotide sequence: TGCGCCAGCAGCTTGGATGGCAGGGAAAAGGGCCACGAGCAGTACTTC.

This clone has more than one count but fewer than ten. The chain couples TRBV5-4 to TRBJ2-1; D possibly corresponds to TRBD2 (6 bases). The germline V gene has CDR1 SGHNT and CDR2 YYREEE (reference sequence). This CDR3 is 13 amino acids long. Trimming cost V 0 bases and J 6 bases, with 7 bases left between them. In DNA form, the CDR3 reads TGTGCCAGCAGCTTGGGGGGACTCAATGAGCAGTTCTTC. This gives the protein CASSLGGLNEQFF.

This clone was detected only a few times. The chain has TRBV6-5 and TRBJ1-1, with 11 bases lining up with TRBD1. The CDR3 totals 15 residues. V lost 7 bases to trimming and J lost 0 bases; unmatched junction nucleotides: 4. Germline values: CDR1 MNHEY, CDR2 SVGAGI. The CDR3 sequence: CASKRTGGLNTEAFF. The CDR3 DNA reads TGTGCCAGCAAACGGACAGGGGGCTTGAACACTGAAGCTTTCTTT.

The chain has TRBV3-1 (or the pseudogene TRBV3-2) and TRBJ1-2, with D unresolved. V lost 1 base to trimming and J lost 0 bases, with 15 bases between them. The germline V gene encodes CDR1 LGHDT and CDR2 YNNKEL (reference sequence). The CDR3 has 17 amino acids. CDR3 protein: CASSQVLLGGTNYGYTF. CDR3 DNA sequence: TGTGCCAGCAGCCAAGTCCTTCTCGGCGGGACTAACTATGGCTACACCTTC.

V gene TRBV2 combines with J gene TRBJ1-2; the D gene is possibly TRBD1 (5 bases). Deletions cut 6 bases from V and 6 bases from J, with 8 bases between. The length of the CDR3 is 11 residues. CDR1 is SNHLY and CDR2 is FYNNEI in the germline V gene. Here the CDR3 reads CASSAGHGYTF. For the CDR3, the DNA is TGTGCCAGCAGCGCAGGGCATGGCTACACCTTC.